Below are 22 T cell receptor beta chains sequenced from a single sample in a study of T cell repertoires in cytomegalovirus infection. TCRdb used MiXCR to reprocess the reads, holding one entry per CDR3 protein. The sample has approximately 730,000 distinct CDR3 sequences; 30% to 40% are singletons. These TCRs' antigens remain unknown. This sample comprised cultured PBMCs, obtained from culture after CMV antigen stimulation. The receptors were sampled from a human donor in good health (CMV status not recorded). Some clones in this sample may be carry-over from other donors' samples.

This clonotype was seen only a few times. The V and J genes are TRBV28 and TRBJ1-6; tentatively, D is TRBD1 (6 bases). Per germline, CDR1 MDHEN and CDR2 SYDVKM. CDR3 length: 18 residues. The ends were cut back, 1 base at V and 3 bases at J, with 16 bases in the middle. The CDR3 loop reads CASSLSTGQKFYNSPLHF. The CDR3 DNA reads as TGTGCCAGCAGTTTATCCACGGGACAAAAGTTCTATAATTCACCCCTCCACTTT.

This clonotype has a handful of counts. The chain couples TRBV7-2 to TRBJ1-5; D possibly corresponds to TRBD1 (6 bases). This CDR3 is 15 amino acids long. From germline, CDR1 is SGHTA and CDR2 FQGNSA. The ends were cut back, 1 base at V and 6 bases at J, with 13 bases in the middle. CDR3 loop: CASSLVAVQGQPQHF. The CDR3 nucleotides read TGTGCCAGCAGCTTAGTTGCAGTACAGGGTCAGCCCCAGCATTTT.

This CDR3 reads CSASWDRDGVEAFF. For the CDR3, the DNA is TGCAGTGCTAGCTGGGACAGGGATGGGGTTGAAGCTTTCTTT. The J gene is TRBJ1-1, the V gene TRBV20-1, with 9 bases that match TRBD1. Germline values: CDR1 DFQATT, CDR2 SNEGSKA (reference sequence). Trimming at V came to 3 bases and at J to 7 bases, leaving 9 bases not matched to a gene. The CDR3 covers 14 residues.

The chain joins TRBV6-6 to TRBJ1-5, with TRBD1 as a possible D gene (6 bases). The CDR3 runs to 15 residues. Per the germline V gene, CDR1 is MNHNY and CDR2 is SVGAGI (reference sequence). V gave up 5 bases and J gave up 0 bases, with 11 bases separating them. CDR3 nucleotides: TGTGCCAGCAGTCAAGGGGGGGCTAGCAATCAGCCCCAGCATTTT. Translation gives CASSQGGASNQPQHF.

The CDR3 is CASTTLGRGETQYF. The CDR3 region has the DNA TGTGCCAGCACCACCCTCGGGAGGGGAGAGACCCAGTACTTC. This rearrangement joins TRBV7-9 to TRBJ2-5; TRBD2 agrees at 8 bases. The CDR3 covers 14 residues. V shed 7 bases and J 4 bases; nucleotides not matched to a gene: 8. Germline-derived CDR1 and CDR2 are SEHNR and FQNEAQ (reference sequence). The full variable domain, in which reference TRBV7-9 and TRBJ2-5 provide the parts outside the CDR3, is DTGVSQNPRHKITKRGQNVTFRCDPISEHNRLYWYRQTLGQGPEFLTYFQNEAQLEKSRLLSDRFSAERPKGSFSTLEIQRTEQGDSAMYLCASTTLGRGETQYFGPGTRLLVL.

This clonotype turned up a few times. The V and J genes are TRBV18 and TRBJ1-2; 9 bases match TRBD1. V trimming: 5 bases; J trimming: 3 bases; junction bases outside the gene matches: 7. Germline V gene sequence: CDR1 KGHSH, CDR2 LQKENI. The CDR3 sequence is 15 residues long. DNA of the CDR3: TGTGCCAGCTCATATCGAACAGGGGGCGACTATGGCTACACCTTC. Protein: CASSYRTGGDYGYTF.

V usage is TRBV7-2 and J usage is TRBJ2-7, with 8 bases identical to TRBD2. The CDR3 is 14 residues long. CDR1 and CDR2 (germline): SGHTA, FQGNSA. The J segment lost 2 bases and the V segment lost 5 bases, leaving 5 bases of the junction unmatched. The CDR3 reads CASSQPGGTYEQYF. As DNA, the CDR3 is TGTGCCAGCAGCCAGCCGGGAGGGACCTACGAGCAGTACTTC.

This clonotype was found a few times. The chain uses TRBV6-2 or TRBV6-3 and TRBJ1-4; D might be TRBD1 (5 bases). The CDR3 contains 16 residues. Trimming stripped 8 bases from V and 5 bases from J, with 21 bases between. Germline values: CDR1 MNHEY, CDR2 SVGEGT. The CDR3 sequence: CASSTTAPFENEKLFF. For the CDR3, the DNA is TGTGCCAGCTCTACGACAGCTCCCTTCGAAAATGAAAAACTGTTTTTT.

The chain uses TRBV6-6 and TRBJ2-7; TRBD1 matches 9 bases. CDR1 and CDR2 (germline): MNHNY, SVGAGI (reference sequence). V lost 5 bases, J lost 7 bases, and 15 bases stayed unmatched. The CDR3 length is 16 residues. This CDR3 reads CASSRPGTGIRAEQYF. CDR3 in DNA: TGTGCCAGCAGTCGACCCGGGACAGGGATTAGGGCGGAGCAGTACTTC.

V usage is TRBV5-6 and J usage is TRBJ2-1; TRBD2 matches at 12 bases. V was clipped by 4 bases and J by 12 bases; unmatched bases: 11. The CDR3 runs to 15 residues. Germline V gene data show CDR1 as SGHDT and CDR2 as YYEEEE. This CDR3 is CASSPRTSGTKGQFF. The CDR3 DNA sequence: TGTGCCAGCAGCCCAAGGACTAGCGGGACTAAAGGGCAGTTCTTC.

V and J are TRBV7-9 and TRBJ2-3, with 8 bases matching TRBD2. Germline values: CDR1 SEHNR, CDR2 FQNEAQ (reference sequence). The CDR3 is made up of 14 amino acids. J lost 5 bases, V lost 5 bases, and 6 bases had no gene match. The CDR3 loop is CASSRGGEGDTQYF. DNA for the CDR3: TGTGCCAGCAGCCGGGGGGGAGAGGGAGATACGCAGTATTTT.

This clonotype was detected only a few times. A read error may account for a junction end that differs from germline. The chain has TRBV11-3 and TRBJ2-3; tentative D call: TRBD1 (5 bases). CDR1 SGHNT and CDR2 YENEEA come from the germline V gene. CDR3 length equals 15 residues. DNA of the CDR3: TGTGCCAGCAGCTTACAAGGGGCCAGCACCGATACGCAGTATTTT. Translated: CASSLQGASTDTQYF.

This chain uses TRBV2 with TRBJ1-6; D is possibly TRBD1 (5 bases). The CDR3 has 22 residues. Germline CDR1 is SNHLY and CDR2 is FYNNEI. V was shortened by 6 bases and J by 7 bases, with 37 bases between the two germline ends. CDR3 DNA: TGTGCCAGCAGACCCGAGATTCCGAAGGTTTGGGATTATCGGGACCGAAATTCACCCCTCCACTTT. This translates into CASRPEIPKVWDYRDRNSPLHF.

The CDR3 is CASSRLLYNEQFF. The CDR3 region has the DNA TGCGCCAGCAGTCGACTTTTGTACAATGAGCAGTTCTTC. The V gene is TRBV10-2, the J gene TRBJ2-1, with unresolved D. Germline CDR1 and CDR2: WSHSY and SAAADI. Trimming removed 5 bases at V and 4 bases at J, with 9 bases between. The CDR3 contains 13 residues.

This clonotype appeared a single time. The chain couples TRBV11-3 to TRBJ2-6, with D perhaps TRBD1 (6 bases). From germline, CDR1 is SGHNT and CDR2 YENEEA. Trimming took off 2 bases at V and 2 bases at J, with 10 bases between the two ends. The CDR3 is 16 amino acids. CDR3 loop: CASSLRGNTGANVLTF. Written as DNA, the CDR3 is TGTGCCAGCAGCTTAAGGGGGAACACTGGGGCCAACGTCCTGACTTTC.

The chain has TRBV7-9 and TRBJ1-1; D is possibly TRBD1 (6 bases). Trimming shortened V by 7 bases and J by 4 bases, and 22 bases separated the two germline ends. Germline assignment: CDR1 SEHNR and CDR2 FQNEAQ (reference sequence). The CDR3 has 16 amino acids. For the CDR3, the DNA is TGTGCCAGCAACAATTACAGGGTACGAGGGAGCACTGAAGCTTTCTTT. Its protein is CASNNYRVRGSTEAFF.

V is TRBV20-1 and J is TRBJ2-3, with D uncertain. Germline loops: CDR1 DFQATT, CDR2 SNEGSKA (reference sequence). Trimming removed 8 bases from V and 0 bases from J, with 12 bases in between. The CDR3 length is 13 residues. CDR3 DNA sequence: TGCAGTTCCCAAGCCGCTAGCACAGATACGCAGTATTTT. Its translation: CSSQAASTDTQYF.

CDR3 sequence reads: CASSHQVRDTEAFF. In DNA, the CDR3 is TGCGCCAGCAGCCACCAGGTAAGGGACACTGAAGCTTTCTTT. V usage is TRBV4-3 and J usage is TRBJ1-1; D unresolved. The CDR3 extends over 14 amino acids. In germline, CDR1 is LGHNA, CDR2 YSLEER. Between the trimmed V and J ends, which lost 3 bases and 3 bases, there was a span of 11 bases.

The chain uses TRBV6-8 and TRBJ1-3; 7 bases match TRBD1. Germline V gene lookup returns CDR1 MNHGY and CDR2 SAAAGT. This CDR3 spans 14 amino acids. The V gene end was trimmed by 2 bases and the J gene end by 8 bases; junction bases not matched to a gene: 6. For the CDR3, the DNA is TGTGCCAGCAGTTACGGGACAGCCTGGGACACCATATATTTT. Amino acid sequence: CASSYGTAWDTIYF.

The V and J genes are TRBV5-6 and TRBJ2-1, with 7 bases matching TRBD2. Germline trimming cut 4 bases from V and 10 bases from J; bases unmatched to any gene: 14. Germline assignment: CDR1 SGHDT and CDR2 YYEEEE. The CDR3 covers 15 residues. CDR3 nucleotides: TGTGCCAGCAGCCGGGAGGCGGACCTCCCGGGGGAGCAGTTCTTC. This encodes CASSREADLPGEQFF.

This clonotype was counted a few times. The V gene is TRBV6-5, the J gene TRBJ2-7; D may be TRBD2 (6 bases). The CDR3 covers 14 residues. CDR1 and CDR2 (germline): MNHEY, SVGAGI. Trimming left V 6 bases short and J 4 bases short, with 16 bases between. The CDR3 DNA follows: TGTGCCAGCAGCAGGGATGCGGCGGGATACGAGCAGTACTTC. Its translation is CASSRDAAGYEQYF.

This clonotype was counted at least ten times. The chain combines TRBV7-2 with TRBJ1-5; no clear D. The CDR3 has 15 residues. Germline V gene data show CDR1 as SGHTA and CDR2 as FQGNSA. V was trimmed by 1 base and J by 0 bases, leaving 7 bases between them. CDR3 sequence: CASSLGPYSNQPQHF. The CDR3 region has the DNA TGTGCCAGCAGCTTAGGACCGTATAGCAATCAGCCCCAGCATTTT.